This is a list of T cell receptor beta chains from one sample in a study of T cell responses to AZD1222 COVID-19 vaccine. Using immunoSEQ multiplex PCR, the repertoire was profiled, and TCRdb retains in-frame clones only, with some absent. The sample carries 140,000 or so clones, 88% recorded once. Material: peripheral blood, obtained 28 days after the second AZD1222 dose. The receptors were sampled from an adult who received the AZD1222 COVID-19 vaccine. The CDR3 runs from the conserved cysteine through the conserved F or W. Fields, in order: V gene, J gene, clone size, CDR3 protein. The size entry is marked missing in some rows and otherwise reads once, few, many or a size class.

>TRBV4-3|TRBJ2-5|.
CASSPGRGLWGQGRETQYF
>TRBV5-1|TRBJ2-7|.
CASSFDVEQYF
>TRBV27|TRBJ2-7|.
CASSFVRSYEQYF
>TRBV28|TRBJ1-4|few
CASSASGGNEPGKLFF
>TRBV9|TRBJ2-7|.
CASSVASWTASYEQYF
>TRBV19|TRBJ2-2|.
CASSIMGQVLLGTGELFF
>TRBV9|TRBJ1-2|.
CASSKITGAYGYTF
>TRBV30|TRBJ1-6|.
CAWSVQAAYNSPLHF
>TRBV2|TRBJ2-1|once
CASSRSGGAFNEQFF
>TRBV5-1|TRBJ2-1|.
CASRPGTGVRYEQFF
>TRBV7-2|TRBJ1-2|.
CASSPRTGGWGYTF
>TRBV29-1|TRBJ2-2|once
CSVEEQQGGTGELFF
>TRBV4-3|TRBJ2-1|.
CASSQEVQNEQFF
>TRBV10-3|TRBJ2-7|.
CAIKTDSYEQYF
>TRBV11-1|TRBJ2-7|.
CASSLEAGGNYEQYF
>TRBV21-1|TRBJ1-1|.
CASSSPGGPIPEAFF
>TRBV27|TRBJ2-3|once
CASRAGGTPRNTDTQYF
>TRBV6-5|TRBJ2-7|few
CASTRTGVNEQYF
>TRBV19|TRBJ2-3|.
CAKQEPDWDVHRGWADTQYF
>TRBV3-1/TRBV3-2|TRBJ2-7|.
CASSQSSKRYYYEQYF
>TRBV12-5|TRBJ1-1|.
CASGLGQGAAFF
>TRBV6-5|TRBJ1-6|.
CASRPGTPNSPLHF
>TRBV28|TRBJ2-5|.
CASSEASGGETQYF
>TRBV11-1|TRBJ2-1|once
CASSAGGNYNEQFF
>TRBV7-2|TRBJ1-1|.
CASSLARAGGAQAFF
>TRBV24-1|TRBJ2-2|.
CATSEGTTNTGELFF
>TRBV28|TRBJ1-6|large
CASSGSSYNSPLHF
>TRBV6-4|TRBJ1-1|.
CASSDYRTGEAFF
>TRBV28|TRBJ1-5|.
CASSFLYSNQPQHF